These T cell receptor beta chains were read from a single sample in a study of T cells after yellow fever vaccination. From the 5' RACE reads, TCRdb called clonotypes with MiXCR, one entry per CDR3 protein. Of hundreds of thousands of distinct CDR3 sequences in the sample, 17% were seen once. The input for sequencing was PBMCs, taken 4 to 5 days after the first yellow fever vaccination. The receptors shown here come from a man younger than 30 who received the YFV17D yellow fever vaccine. CDR3s include the opening cysteine and the closing phenylalanine or tryptophan. The order of the fields is V gene, clone size, J gene, D gene, CDR3 DNA, CDR3 protein. The D gene is left open where the match is weak. Clone size appears in some rows only: once, few, many, or a class for an expanded clone.

V gene: TRBV20-1; clone size: once; J gene: TRBJ1-4; D gene: -; CDR3 DNA: TGCAGTGCTAGAGAAATACAGGGAGTAAAACTGTTTTTT; CDR3 protein: CSAREIQGVKLFF
V gene: TRBV29-1; clone size: few; J gene: TRBJ2-3; D gene: -; CDR3 DNA: TGCAGCGTTGGCGGACCCCAGATCACAGATACGCAGTATTTT; CDR3 protein: CSVGGPQITDTQYF
V gene: TRBV7-2; clone size: few; J gene: TRBJ1-2; D gene: -; CDR3 DNA: TGTGCCAGCAGCTCCCGAGGATTGGCTGGAGCTTATGGCTACACCTTC; CDR3 protein: CASSSRGLAGAYGYTF
V gene: TRBV5-1; clone size: few; J gene: TRBJ2-5; D gene: -; CDR3 DNA: TGCGCCACATCCGGAGGACTACAAAAAGAGACCCAGTACTTC; CDR3 protein: CATSGGLQKETQYF
V gene: TRBV5-1; clone size: -; J gene: TRBJ1-1; D gene: -; CDR3 DNA: TGCGCCAGCAGCTTACAAGGAGTTGCTGAAGCTTTCTTT; CDR3 protein: CASSLQGVAEAFF
V gene: TRBV6-1; clone size: few; J gene: TRBJ2-2; D gene: -; CDR3 DNA: TGTGCCAGCACTCCCGGGGCCACCGGGGAGCTGTTTTTT; CDR3 protein: CASTPGATGELFF
V gene: TRBV4-3; clone size: -; J gene: TRBJ1-4; D gene: -; CDR3 DNA: TGCGCCAGCAGCCAAGAACCCCCCCGGGGCGGGGGGGAAAAACTGTTTTTT; CDR3 protein: CASSQEPPRGGGEKLFF
V gene: TRBV20-1; clone size: -; J gene: TRBJ2-3; D gene: -; CDR3 DNA: TGCAGTGCTAGAGATCAGAGATCGGGCCCAGATACGCAGTATTTT; CDR3 protein: CSARDQRSGPDTQYF
V gene: TRBV5-1; clone size: many; J gene: TRBJ2-3; D gene: -; CDR3 DNA: TGCGCCAGCAGCTTGCCCCGGGGTAGCGGAGATACGCAGTATTTT; CDR3 protein: CASSLPRGSGDTQYF
V gene: TRBV5-1; clone size: -; J gene: TRBJ2-7; D gene: -; CDR3 DNA: TGCGCCAGCAGCTTGATACAGGGTGACGAGCAGTACTTC; CDR3 protein: CASSLIQGDEQYF
V gene: TRBV5-6; clone size: few; J gene: TRBJ2-7; D gene: -; CDR3 DNA: TGTGCCAGCAGCTCGACCCTTTCCTACGAGCAGTACTTC; CDR3 protein: CASSSTLSYEQYF
V gene: TRBV2; clone size: few; J gene: TRBJ1-5; D gene: TRBD1; CDR3 DNA: TGTGCCAGCAGGGCTACAGGGGACCAGCCCCAGCATTTT; CDR3 protein: CASRATGDQPQHF
V gene: TRBV6-6; clone size: -; J gene: TRBJ1-5; D gene: -; CDR3 DNA: TGTGCCAGCAGTTATTCGGACCGACTGTCCCAGCATTTT; CDR3 protein: CASSYSDRLSQHF
V gene: TRBV6-2/TRBV6-3; clone size: -; J gene: TRBJ2-3; D gene: -; CDR3 DNA: TGTGCCAGCAGTCACATCCGGGGGAGCCGCACAGATACGCAGTATTTT; CDR3 protein: CASSHIRGSRTDTQYF
V gene: TRBV9; clone size: -; J gene: TRBJ2-3; D gene: -; CDR3 DNA: TGTGCCAGCAGCTACGGGACACCCGAAGCGGGAGATACGCAGTATTTT; CDR3 protein: CASSYGTPEAGDTQYF
V gene: TRBV5-6; clone size: few; J gene: TRBJ1-4; D gene: -; CDR3 DNA: TGTGCCAGCAGCCCTACCGGGGGGTCGTGGGAAAAACTGTTTTTT; CDR3 protein: CASSPTGGSWEKLFF
V gene: TRBV5-1; clone size: -; J gene: TRBJ2-7; D gene: TRBD2; CDR3 DNA: TGCGCCAGCAGCACGGGGGGGAAGGGGTCCTACGAGCAGTACTTC; CDR3 protein: CASSTGGKGSYEQYF
V gene: TRBV4-3; clone size: -; J gene: TRBJ2-5; D gene: TRBD1; CDR3 DNA: TGCGCCAGCAGCCAAGAATGGGTACAGGGGTTGCAAGAGACCCAGTACTTC; CDR3 protein: CASSQEWVQGLQETQYF
V gene: TRBV2; clone size: few; J gene: TRBJ2-7; D gene: -; CDR3 DNA: TGTGCCAGCGTAGCAGGGTGGGGCTCCTACGAGCAGTACTTC; CDR3 protein: CASVAGWGSYEQYF
V gene: TRBV4-3; clone size: few; J gene: TRBJ2-5; D gene: -; CDR3 DNA: TGCGCCAGCAGCCAAGATCGGTTCGAGGGGGAGCAAGAGACCCAGTACTTC; CDR3 protein: CASSQDRFEGEQETQYF
V gene: TRBV20-1; clone size: few; J gene: TRBJ2-1; D gene: -; CDR3 DNA: TGCAGTGCTAGATGGAGGGACTTCAATGAGCAGTTCTTC; CDR3 protein: CSARWRDFNEQFF
V gene: TRBV7-9; clone size: -; J gene: TRBJ2-4; D gene: -; CDR3 DNA: TGTGCCAGCAGCTTCACAGGGTCGGAAAACATTCAGTACTTC; CDR3 protein: CASSFTGSENIQYF
V gene: TRBV24-1; clone size: -; J gene: TRBJ1-5; D gene: TRBD1; CDR3 DNA: TGTGCCACCCAAGGGACAGGGGGCAATCAGCCCCAGCATTTT; CDR3 protein: CATQGTGGNQPQHF
V gene: TRBV5-1; clone size: -; J gene: TRBJ2-1; D gene: TRBD1; CDR3 DNA: TGCGCCAGCGGCTTGGGGACAGGGGGAAATGAGCAGTTCTTC; CDR3 protein: CASGLGTGGNEQFF
V gene: TRBV20-1; clone size: -; J gene: TRBJ2-1; D gene: TRBD2; CDR3 DNA: TGCAGTGCTAGAGGAGGACTAGCGGGGGGGGGATGGCAGTTCTTC; CDR3 protein: CSARGGLAGGGWQFF
V gene: TRBV6-1; clone size: -; J gene: TRBJ2-1; D gene: TRBD2; CDR3 DNA: TGTGCCAGCAGTATGACTAGCGGGGCGGGTGAGCAGTTCTTC; CDR3 protein: CASSMTSGAGEQFF
V gene: TRBV4-3; clone size: few; J gene: TRBJ2-1; D gene: TRBD1; CDR3 DNA: TGCGCCAGCAGCCAAGATGGGGGGCTGGGACAGGGGATTTACAATGAGCAGTTCTTC; CDR3 protein: CASSQDGGLGQGIYNEQFF
V gene: TRBV5-1; clone size: -; J gene: TRBJ2-7; D gene: -; CDR3 DNA: TGCGCCAGCAGCTTGGGAGGCAGGTCTCTCTACGAGCAGTACTTC; CDR3 protein: CASSLGGRSLYEQYF
V gene: TRBV12-3/TRBV12-4; clone size: many; J gene: TRBJ2-5; D gene: -; CDR3 DNA: TGTGCCAGCAGTTCAAATAGCGTGGAGACCCAGTACTTC; CDR3 protein: CASSSNSVETQYF
V gene: TRBV11-2; clone size: few; J gene: TRBJ2-2; D gene: -; CDR3 DNA: TGTGCCACCCTCATACGAGGGGGGCCTTTACCGAACACCGGGGAGCTGTTTTTT; CDR3 protein: CATLIRGGPLPNTGELFF
V gene: TRBV5-1; clone size: -; J gene: TRBJ2-3; D gene: TRBD2; CDR3 DNA: TGCGCCAGCAGCTACGGGACTAGCGGGACTAGCACAGATACGCAGTATTTT; CDR3 protein: CASSYGTSGTSTDTQYF
V gene: TRBV18; clone size: few; J gene: TRBJ2-7; D gene: TRBD1; CDR3 DNA: TGTGCCAGCTCTCGCGACAGGGGGCCGCAGTACTTC; CDR3 protein: CASSRDRGPQYF
V gene: TRBV18; clone size: few; J gene: TRBJ2-5; D gene: TRBD2; CDR3 DNA: TGTGCCAGCTCACCCCCAGGGGATAGCGGGGGGACGAAGACCCAGTACTTC; CDR3 protein: CASSPPGDSGGTKTQYF
V gene: TRBV5-1; clone size: -; J gene: TRBJ2-5; D gene: -; CDR3 DNA: TGCGCCAGCAGCGCCCCCCCGCTTGAGACCCAGTACTTC; CDR3 protein: CASSAPPLETQYF
V gene: TRBV24-1; clone size: -; J gene: TRBJ2-1; D gene: TRBD2; CDR3 DNA: TGTGCCACCAGTGACCCGGGACTAGCGGGGGGAAATGAGCAGTTCTTC; CDR3 protein: CATSDPGLAGGNEQFF
V gene: TRBV6-4; clone size: -; J gene: TRBJ1-2; D gene: -; CDR3 DNA: TGTGCCAGCAGTGACTCCGGAGGGAAGAGGGAACGGGGCTACACCTTC; CDR3 protein: CASSDSGGKRERGYTF
V gene: TRBV4-2; clone size: many; J gene: TRBJ2-1; D gene: TRBD2; CDR3 DNA: TGTGCCAGCAGCCAAGCCGGGACTAGCGTGAATGAGCAGTTCTTC; CDR3 protein: CASSQAGTSVNEQFF